This T cell receptor (beta chain) was obtained from a study of post-analysis software for immune sequencing data. Study-level background: Both relapsing-remitting and secondary progressive multiple sclerosis featured among the disease courses, as did progressive-relapsing multiple sclerosis.

With V trimmed by 6 bases and J by 4 bases, 2 bases remained unmatched. The CDR3 has 14 residues. The TCR beta cDNA libraries contained unique molecular identifiers. One entry per CDR3 protein results from TCRdb running MiXCR on the PCR reads. The sample contains 350,000 to 450,000 distinct CDR3 sequences, 30% to 45% of which appear only once. Findings and limits, study-wide: When patients were compared with controls, about five TRBV segments were more frequent, TRBV5-6, TRBV5-1 and TRBV20-1 among them. Multiple sclerosis patients showed significantly lower normalized Chao1 diversity than controls did.

Remarks on this clonotype: The antigen is unknown.

The sequence was obtained from a girl between 10 and 17 years old with multiple sclerosis. This sequence joins TRBV12-3 or TRBV12-4 and TRBJ2-3; 12 bases agree with TRBD2. The sequencing input was blood. CDR3 sequence (DNA): TGTGCCAGCAGCCGGACTAGCGGGGCAGATACGCAGTATTTT. It translates to CASSRTSGADTQYF.